This T cell receptor beta chain was documented in a study of shared clonotypes between healthy human individuals. Germline CDR1 and CDR2: MNHNS and SASEGT. This CDR3 spans 14 amino acids. Trimming removed 1 base from V and 3 bases from J, with 10 bases in between. Naive CD8 populations comprised CD45RO-negative cells positively selected for CCR7, excluding terminally differentiated effector memory CD45RA+ cells. Profiled with immunoSEQ multiplex PCR; TCRdb holds only in-frame clones, not every one. The repertoire includes about 550,000 clones, less than 97% of them detected once, and around 0.11% sits in the top ten.

This clonotype was sampled from a woman aged 25 to 45 in good health. The material sequenced was naive CD8+ T cells sorted from blood. The chain uses TRBV6-1 and TRBJ2-7; no clear D gene. CDR3 sequence reads: CASSEDWPHYEQYF. The DNA for the CDR3 is TGTGCCAGCAGTGAAGATTGGCCCCACTACGAGCAGTACTTC.